The text below deals with one T cell receptor beta chain. The antigen is not known. The sample belongs to a study of CD8+CD57+ T cells in acquired aplastic anemia. Study information: The mean DNA yield obtained from sorted CD4+ and CD8+ cells came to 3 to 3.5 ug. Study results and caveats: Sharing between patients and controls was observed for twenty-nine CD8+ CDR3 sequences. Simpson's diversity of CD8+ cells was not significantly different in patients compared with controls.

Selection for sequencing was limited to patients who had shown CD8+CD57+ cell expansion by flow cytometry. All participating patients were living with severe acquired aplastic anemia. Genomic DNA, the template, was used for profiling of the TCR beta VDJ and CDR3. In TCRdb, the reads were re-called with MiXCR into one record per CDR3 protein. The sample carries more than 150,000 distinct CDR3 sequences, under 55% recorded once. Trimming removed 6 bases from V and 6 bases from J, with 13 bases in between. Germline V gene sequence: CDR1 ENHRY, CDR2 SYGVKD. This CDR3 is 13 amino acids long. The chain employs TRBV10-3 and TRBJ2-3, with D perhaps TRBD2 (5 bases). The sequence came from a human donor with aplastic anemia. The sample consisted of sorted CD4+, CD8+, or CD8+CD57+ T cells (not recorded which) from PBMCs. In DNA, the CDR3 is TGTGCCATCAGGACGGGAAGTGGGGATACGCAGTATTTT. Its protein is CAIRTGSGDTQYF.